This TCR beta chain was captured in a study of T cell changes during pregnancy in multiple sclerosis. V lost 7 bases, J lost 4 bases, and 6 bases stayed unmatched. Germline values: CDR1 SQVTM, CDR2 ANQGSEA. This CDR3 contains 12 residues. Generated by immunoSEQ multiplex PCR, the TCRdb table keeps only in-frame clones and is missing some. The repertoire has around 88,000 clones, approximately 92% of them found once; the top ten carry under 3%. The source is a female donor with multiple sclerosis, enrolled in a pregnancy study. This chain uses TRBV29-1 with TRBJ1-2; 7 positions match TRBD1. The sample here was peripheral blood, taken in the first trimester of pregnancy. The DNA for the CDR3 is TGCAGCGCCCGGGACAGCCTCTATGGCTACACCTTC. Protein product: CSARDSLYGYTF.